This T cell receptor beta chain was captured in a study of technical replicates of blood from four donors. Measured with immunoSEQ multiplex PCR; TCRdb has only the in-frame clones, and not every one. Of some 70,000 clones listed, nearly 98% are singletons. From germline, CDR1 is MNHNY and CDR2 SVGAGI (reference sequence). This CDR3 is built from 13 residues. V lost 4 bases to trimming and J lost 0 bases, with 6 bases between them. This clone was seen once. Material for sequencing was T cells isolated from PBMCs. This TCR was recovered from a human donor in good health. V is TRBV6-6 and J is TRBJ1-1; D gene unclear. The CDR3 region has the DNA TGTGCCAGCAGTTCCCTTATGAACACTGAAGCTTTCTTT. Its protein is CASSSLMNTEAFF.